The clone carrying this T cell receptor (beta chain) was observed a handful of times. The antigen is undetermined. This sample was included in a study of beta chain features in type 1 diabetes. Study results and caveats: Individuals with type 1 diabetes displayed fewer insertions and more deletions at VDJ junctions.

On average, the one heparinised blood draw given by each donor was about 100 mL. All of the isolated RNA was reverse transcribed, so expressed TCRB transcripts were sequenced. Some clones are missing from TCRdb's copy, which holds only in-frame ones; the method was immunoSEQ multiplex PCR. There are 900,000 or so clones in the sample; about 17% occur only once, and 0.023% lies in the top ten. Germline trimming cut 3 bases from V and 6 bases from J; bases unmatched to any gene: 21. Germline V CDR1 and CDR2: MDHEN, SYDVKM. The CDR3 runs 21 residues. The receptor comes from a woman aged 18-35 years in good health. The rearrangement uses TRBV28 and TRBJ2-6; 9 bases agree with TRBD1. What was sequenced was naive CD4+ T cells from blood. This chain's CDR3 is CASSFFGSMRTGVSLANVLTF. CDR3 in DNA: TGTGCCAGCAGTTTTTTCGGGAGTATGCGGACAGGGGTCTCTTTGGCCAACGTCCTGACTTTC. Complete variable domain (other parts from reference TRBV28 and TRBJ2-6): DVKVTQSSRYLVKRTGEKVFLECVQDMDHENMFWYRQDPGLGLRLIYFSYDVKMKEKGDIPEGYSVSREKKERFSLILESASTNQTSMYLCASSFFGSMRTGVSLANVLTFGAGSRLTVL.